Presented here are 14 T cell receptor beta chains from one specimen sequenced in a study of cytomegalovirus exposure and HLA in healthy donors. The PCR was carried out with 60 Vbeta primers and 13 Jbeta primers. The assay was immunoSEQ multiplex PCR, and TCRdb's table has in-frame clones only and misses some. This sample has roughly 180,000 clones, with around a tenth found just once. The specimen was PBMCs. Receptors originate from a woman in her thirties in good health and CMV-seropositive.

The sample holds a few counts of this clone. The chain uses TRBV7-9 and TRBJ2-1, with 10 bases fitting TRBD1. From germline, CDR1 is SEHNR and CDR2 FQNEAQ (reference sequence). CDR3 length: 15 amino acids. Trimming cost V 5 bases and J 5 bases; bases outside gene matches: 6. The CDR3 sequence: CASSLVTGGNNEQFF. In DNA form, the CDR3 reads TGTGCCAGCAGCCTCGTGACAGGGGGCAACAATGAGCAGTTCTTC.

This chain uses TRBV18 with TRBJ1-3, with D unclear. CDR3 size: 16 residues. Per germline, CDR1 KGHSH and CDR2 LQKENI. V lost 3 bases and J 0 bases, leaving 12 bases between the germline ends. CDR3: CASSPGASSSGNTIYF. In DNA form, the CDR3 reads TGTGCCAGCTCACCGGGCGCTAGCTCCTCTGGAAACACCATATATTTT.

This clone was observed a handful of times. V gene TRBV5-1 combines with J gene TRBJ2-7, with 7 bases fitting TRBD1. Unmatched junction bases numbered 10, after V lost 8 bases and J lost 2 bases. CDR1 is SGHRS and CDR2 is YFSETQ in the germline V gene. This CDR3 spans 14 amino acids. DNA of the CDR3: TGCGCCAGTACCGAGGGGGCTGCCCCCTACGAGCAGTACTTC. As protein: CASTEGAAPYEQYF.

The sample holds one count of this clone. This chain joins TRBV7-2 and TRBJ2-5; TRBD2 agrees at 8 bases. Germline V gene lookup returns CDR1 SGHTA and CDR2 FQGNSA. The CDR3 length is 15 residues. Trimming cost V 3 bases and J 5 bases; bases outside gene matches: 8. CDR3 nucleotides: TGTGCCAGCAGCTTGGGGAGCGGGAGTCGGGAGACCCAGTACTTC. Translating it yields CASSLGSGSRETQYF.

The CDR3 region has the DNA TGCAGCGTCGCCGGCCGCGGATTGATCACTGAAGCTTTCTTT. Translating it yields CSVAGRGLITEAFF. J is TRBJ1-1 and V is TRBV29-1; no firm D call. The CDR3 has 14 amino acids. The V end was cut by 6 bases, the J end by 4 bases, with 18 bases between. Germline CDR1 reads SQVTM; CDR2 reads ANQGSEA.

This clone turned up a few times. The chain has TRBV4-1 and TRBJ1-1; 7 bases are shared with TRBD1. Germline V gives CDR1 MGHRA, CDR2 YSYEKL. This CDR3 contains 13 residues. The trim removed 1 base at V and 11 bases at J, leaving 7 bases unmatched. The CDR3 nucleotides are TGCGCCAGCAGCCAAGGGGACAGCCTTCGGGCTTTCTTT. Amino acid sequence: CASSQGDSLRAFF.

This clone was picked up a small number of times. This chain links TRBV5-4 with TRBJ1-2, with 9 positions matching TRBD1. This CDR3 region has 13 residues. V was clipped by 4 bases and J by 6 bases; unmatched bases: 4. CDR1 and CDR2 (germline): SGHNT, YYREEE (reference sequence). The CDR3 DNA reads TGTGCCAGCAGCGAAAACAGGGGGCATGGCTACACCTTC. Translation: CASSENRGHGYTF.

The rearrangement links TRBV2 to TRBJ2-5, with D perhaps TRBD2 (5 bases). The end of the DNA fits TRBJ2-7 better, so the J call may be wrong. CDR1 is SNHLY and CDR2 is FYNNEI in the germline V gene. CDR3 length equals 14 residues. The CDR3 DNA is TGTGCCAGCAGTGAAACGGGGTGGTCCTACGAGCAGTACTTC. Protein product: CASSETGWSYEQYF.

Many counts were recorded for this clone. The chain employs TRBV5-1 and TRBJ2-2; weak D call: TRBD2 (6 bases). CDR1 and CDR2 from the germline V gene are SGHRS and YFSETQ. V lost 6 bases to trimming and J lost 0 bases, with 12 bases between them. CDR3 length: 15 residues. CDR3 sequence reads: CASTDGGANTGELFF. The CDR3 nucleotides are TGCGCCAGCACCGACGGCGGGGCGAACACCGGGGAGCTGTTTTTT.

The chain joins TRBV9 to TRBJ2-1; D is possibly TRBD2 (5 bases). CDR1 SGDLS and CDR2 YYNGEE come from the germline V gene. V was shortened by 4 bases and J by 4 bases, with 9 bases between the two germline ends. The CDR3 has 13 residues. As DNA, the CDR3 is TGTGCCAGCAGCCACCGGGATTACAATGAGCAGTTCTTC. It translates to CASSHRDYNEQFF. Full variable domain (rest looked up from reference TRBV9 and TRBJ2-1): DSGVTQTPKHLITATGQRVTLRCSPRSGDLSVYWYQQSLDQGLQFLIQYYNGEERAKGNILERFSAQQFPDLHSELNLSSLELGDSALYFCASSHRDYNEQFFGPGTRLTVL.

The genes are TRBV11-2 and TRBJ2-1; TRBD2 matches at 12 bases. This CDR3 is 16 amino acids long. The V and J ends lost 6 bases and 0 bases, in that order; junction bases with no gene match: 3. Germline assignment: CDR1 SGHAT and CDR2 FQNNGV. The CDR3 nucleotides read TGTGCCAGCAGGGAGACTAGCGGGGGCTCCTACAATGAGCAGTTCTTC. Protein sequence: CASRETSGGSYNEQFF.

V and J are TRBV29-1 and TRBJ2-1, with D possibly being TRBD1 (7 bases). This CDR3 comprises 15 residues. V dropped 6 bases and J dropped 3 bases, with 18 bases sitting between them. Looked up from germline, CDR1 is SQVTM and CDR2 is ANQGSEA. Here the CDR3 DNA reads TGCAGCGTCCAGGAGGGGGCAGAGGTCTACAATGAGCAGTTCTTC. Encoded protein: CSVQEGAEVYNEQFF.

The chain carries TRBV10-1 and TRBJ2-7; no reliable D call. The CDR3 extends over 14 amino acids. V was pared by 0 bases and J by 2 bases, with 8 bases between. The germline gives CDR1 WNHNN, CDR2 SYGVQD (reference sequence). The CDR3 DNA follows: TGCGCCAGCAGTGAGTCTAGATTCGCCTACGAGCAGTACTTC. The encoded protein is CASSESRFAYEQYF.

The chain combines TRBV2 with TRBJ2-6, with D perhaps matching TRBD1 (6 bases). Germline V gene lookup returns CDR1 SNHLY and CDR2 FYNNEI. The CDR3 is made up of 15 amino acids. V was pared by 2 bases and J by 4 bases, with 9 bases between. This chain's CDR3 is CASSEQGTGANVLTF. CDR3 bases: TGTGCCAGCAGTGAACAGGGGACCGGGGCCAACGTCCTGACTTTC.